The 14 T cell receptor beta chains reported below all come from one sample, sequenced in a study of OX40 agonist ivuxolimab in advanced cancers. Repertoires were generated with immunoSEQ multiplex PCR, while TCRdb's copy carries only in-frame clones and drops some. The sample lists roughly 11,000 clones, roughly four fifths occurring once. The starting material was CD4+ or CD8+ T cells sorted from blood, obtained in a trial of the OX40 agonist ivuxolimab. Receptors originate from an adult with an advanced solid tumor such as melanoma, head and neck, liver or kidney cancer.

The CDR3 spells CASSLGDRAYNEQFF. CDR3 nucleotides: TGTGCCAGCAGCTTAGGCGACAGGGCCTACAATGAGCAGTTCTTC. The chain combines TRBV5-8 with TRBJ2-1; 7 nucleotides agree with TRBD1. This CDR3 contains 15 residues. Germline V CDR1 and CDR2: SGHTS, YDEGEE. Trimming took 2 bases from V and 2 from J; bases not matched to a gene: 4. Based on the CDR3 plus reference TRBV5-8 and TRBJ2-1, the full variable domain is EAGVTQSPTHLIKTRGQQATLRCSPISGHTSVYWYQQALGLGLQFLLWYDEGEERNRGNFPPRFSGRQFPNYSSELNVNALELEDSALYLCASSLGDRAYNEQFFGPGTRLTVL.

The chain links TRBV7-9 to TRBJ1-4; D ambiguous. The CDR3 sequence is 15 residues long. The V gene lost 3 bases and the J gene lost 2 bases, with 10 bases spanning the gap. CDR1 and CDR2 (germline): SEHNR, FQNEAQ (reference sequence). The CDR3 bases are TGTGCCAGCAGCTTCTCCCCCCAGACTAATGAAAAACTGTTTTTT. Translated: CASSFSPQTNEKLFF.

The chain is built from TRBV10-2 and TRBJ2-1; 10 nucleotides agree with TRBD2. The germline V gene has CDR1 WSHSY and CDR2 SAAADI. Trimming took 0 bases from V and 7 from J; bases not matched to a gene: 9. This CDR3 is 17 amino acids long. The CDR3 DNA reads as TGCGCCAGCAGTGAGTCGATGTTAGCGGGAGGACGGAATGAGCAGTTCTTC. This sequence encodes CASSESMLAGGRNEQFF.

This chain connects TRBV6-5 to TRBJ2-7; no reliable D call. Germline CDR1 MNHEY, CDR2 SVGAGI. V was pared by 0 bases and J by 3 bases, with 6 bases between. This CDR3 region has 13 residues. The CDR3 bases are TGTGCCAGCAGTTACTCGAACAACTACGAGCAGTACTTC. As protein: CASSYSNNYEQYF.

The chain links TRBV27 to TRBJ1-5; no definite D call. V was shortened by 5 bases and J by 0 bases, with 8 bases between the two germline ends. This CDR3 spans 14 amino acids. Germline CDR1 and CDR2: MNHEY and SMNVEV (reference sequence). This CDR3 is CASSPQNSNQPQHF. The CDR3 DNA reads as TGTGCCAGCAGTCCCCAAAATAGCAATCAGCCCCAGCATTTT.

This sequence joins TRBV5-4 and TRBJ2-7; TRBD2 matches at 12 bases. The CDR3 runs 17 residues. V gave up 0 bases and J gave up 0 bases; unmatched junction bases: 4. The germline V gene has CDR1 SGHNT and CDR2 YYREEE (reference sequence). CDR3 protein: CASSLGTSGELSYEQYF. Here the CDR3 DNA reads TGTGCCAGCAGCTTGGGGACTAGCGGGGAACTCTCCTACGAGCAGTACTTC.

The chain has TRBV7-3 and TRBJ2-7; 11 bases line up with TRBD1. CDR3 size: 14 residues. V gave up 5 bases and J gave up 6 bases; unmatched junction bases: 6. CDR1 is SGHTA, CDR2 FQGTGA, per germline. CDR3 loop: CASSGTGGAGEQYF. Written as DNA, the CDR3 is TGTGCCAGCAGCGGGACAGGGGGGGCGGGCGAGCAGTACTTC.

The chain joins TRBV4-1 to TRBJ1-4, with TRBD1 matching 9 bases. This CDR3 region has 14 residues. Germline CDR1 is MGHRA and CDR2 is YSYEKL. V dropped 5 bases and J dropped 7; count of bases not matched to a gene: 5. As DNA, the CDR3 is TGCGCCAGCAGCGGTCGACAGGGGGGTGAAAAACTGTTTTTT. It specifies CASSGRQGGEKLFF.

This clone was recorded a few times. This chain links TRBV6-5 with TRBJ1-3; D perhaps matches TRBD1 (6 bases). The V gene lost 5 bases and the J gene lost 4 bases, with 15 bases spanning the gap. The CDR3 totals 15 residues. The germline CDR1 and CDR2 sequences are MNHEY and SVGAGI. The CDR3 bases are TGTGCCAGCAGTCCTCAGCGGGGGCTAGGAAACACCATATATTTT. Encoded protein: CASSPQRGLGNTIYF.

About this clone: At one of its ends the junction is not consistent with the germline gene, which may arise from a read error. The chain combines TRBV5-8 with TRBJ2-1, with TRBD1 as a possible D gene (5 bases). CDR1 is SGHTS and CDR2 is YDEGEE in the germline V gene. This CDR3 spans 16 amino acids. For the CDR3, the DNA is TGCGCCAGCAGCCAAGACGCAGGGTTATCCTACAATGAGCAGTTCTTC. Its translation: CASSQDAGLSYNEQFF.

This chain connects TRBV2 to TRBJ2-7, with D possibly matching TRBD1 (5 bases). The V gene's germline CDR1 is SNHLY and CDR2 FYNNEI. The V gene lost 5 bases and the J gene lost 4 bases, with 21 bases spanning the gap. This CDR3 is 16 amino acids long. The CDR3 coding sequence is TGTGCCAGCAGTCCCGACAAGGGGATGATAGGGTACGAGCAGTACTTC. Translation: CASSPDKGMIGYEQYF.

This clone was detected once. The CDR3 region is CASSLIVPSYSDTQYF. Written as DNA, the CDR3 is TGTGCCAGCAGCTTAATTGTGCCTTCGTACTCTGATACGCAGTATTTT. The genes are TRBV7-8 and TRBJ2-3; D gene ambiguous. The CDR3 spans 16 residues. Germline V gene lookup returns CDR1 SGHVS and CDR2 FQNEAQ. V was pared by 2 bases and J by 6 bases, with 18 bases between.

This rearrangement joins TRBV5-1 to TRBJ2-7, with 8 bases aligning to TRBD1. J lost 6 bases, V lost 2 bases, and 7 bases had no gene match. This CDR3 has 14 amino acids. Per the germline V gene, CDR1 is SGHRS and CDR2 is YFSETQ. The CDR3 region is CASSFGQGRSEQYF. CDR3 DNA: TGCGCCAGCAGCTTTGGACAGGGACGATCCGAGCAGTACTTC.

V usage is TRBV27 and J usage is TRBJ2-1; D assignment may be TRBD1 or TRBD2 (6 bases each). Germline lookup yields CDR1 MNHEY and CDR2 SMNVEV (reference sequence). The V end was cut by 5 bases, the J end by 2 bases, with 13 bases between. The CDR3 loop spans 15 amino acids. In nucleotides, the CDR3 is TGTGCCAGCAGTGATGGGGGGCCCCCCTACAATGAGCAGTTCTTC. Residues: CASSDGGPPYNEQFF.